Below are 5 T cell receptor beta chains sequenced from a single sample in a study of T cell changes during pregnancy in multiple sclerosis. Clones were sequenced by immunoSEQ multiplex PCR, and TCRdb holds only the in-frame ones, with some missing. The sample records about 64,000 clones, 92% being singletons. Sequencing was performed on peripheral blood, taken in the second trimester of pregnancy. Source of these receptors: a female donor with multiple sclerosis, enrolled in a pregnancy study.

The V and J genes are TRBV4-3 and TRBJ2-1, with a tentative D call TRBD2 (5 bases). CDR3 size: 15 residues. Trimming stripped 3 bases from V and 10 bases from J, with 19 bases between. Germline loops: CDR1 LGHNA, CDR2 YSLEER. This CDR3 is CASSHDNPFGNEQFF. The DNA for the CDR3 is TGCGCCAGCAGCCATGACAACCCCTTCGGGAACGAGCAGTTCTTC.

This chain uses TRBV27 with TRBJ2-3, with 8 bases identical to TRBD2. Trimming at V came to 3 bases and at J to 1 base, leaving 3 bases not matched to a gene. The CDR3 totals 15 residues. The V gene's germline CDR1 is MNHEY and CDR2 SMNVEV (reference sequence). CDR3 region: CASSFETSGTDTQYF. As DNA, the CDR3 is TGTGCCAGCAGTTTCGAGACTAGCGGCACAGATACGCAGTATTTT.

The rearrangement joins TRBV5-1 to TRBJ2-1; 10 bases agree with TRBD2. CDR3 length: 16 amino acids. V gave up 0 bases and J gave up 10 bases; unmatched junction bases: 10. The germline gives CDR1 SGHRS, CDR2 YFSETQ. The CDR3 spells CASSLVEAGGLGEQFF. The CDR3 DNA is TGCGCCAGCAGCTTGGTTGAAGCGGGAGGGCTGGGGGAGCAGTTCTTC.

The V call is TRBV4-3, the J call TRBJ1-1, with 8 bases matching TRBD1. This CDR3 is built from 15 residues. Germline CDR1 is LGHNA and CDR2 is YSLEER. The junction had 7 bases not matched to a gene; V was cut back by 2 bases and J by 5 bases. CDR3 in amino acids: CASSQLFTGGTEAFF. CDR3 DNA: TGCGCCAGCAGCCAATTATTTACAGGGGGGACTGAAGCTTTCTTT.

The rearrangement joins TRBV28 to TRBJ1-2; 7 positions agree with TRBD1. CDR3 length equals 14 residues. Trimming took 4 bases from V and 7 from J; bases not matched to a gene: 9. Germline lookup yields CDR1 MDHEN and CDR2 SYDVKM. CDR3 nucleotides: TGTGCCAGCAGTTCAGGGGGAAAAGGCGGTGGCTACACCTTC. Its protein is CASSSGGKGGGYTF.